The 15 T cell receptor beta chains below all came from one sample that was sequenced in a study of CD8 T cells in Susac syndrome. After extraction with the RNeasy kit, about 0.5 to 1 ug of the RNA was reverse transcribed using random hexamers. TCRdb called the immunoSEQ multiplex PCR reads again in MiXCR, with one record for every CDR3 protein. The repertoire consists of tens of thousands of distinct CDR3 sequences, with 90% to 95% occurring once and the leading ten covering roughly 0.56%. Sequenced: CD4+ T cells from PBMCs. These receptors came from a human donor with Susac syndrome.

This clonotype was observed once. The chain has TRBV4-2 and TRBJ2-2; 9 nucleotides match TRBD2. The CDR3 spans 15 residues. Losses at the gene ends were 0 bases for V and 5 bases for J; bases not matched to a gene: 1. Per the germline V gene, CDR1 is LGHNA and CDR2 is YNFKEQ. Here the CDR3 reads CASSQESGGTGELFF. CDR3 nucleotide sequence: TGTGCCAGCAGCCAAGAGAGCGGGGGGACCGGGGAGCTGTTTTTT.

The chain joins TRBV28 to TRBJ2-7; D remains ambiguous. The CDR3 loop spans 13 amino acids. V was cut by 3 bases and J by 4 bases, with 10 bases left in between. Per the germline V gene, CDR1 is MDHEN and CDR2 is SYDVKM. As DNA, the CDR3 is TGTGCCAGCAGTTTCCAACCCAAGTACGAGCAGTACTTC. Residues: CASSFQPKYEQYF.

This chain connects TRBV6-5 to TRBJ2-3; 10 positions agree with TRBD2. CDR1 and CDR2 (germline): MNHEY, SVGAGI. With 4 bases clipped from V and 4 bases from J, the junction kept 5 bases outside the gene matches. This CDR3 has 15 amino acids. The CDR3 loop is CASSSYSGRSDTQYF. The DNA of the CDR3 is TGTGCCAGCAGTTCCTATAGCGGGAGGTCAGATACGCAGTATTTT.

The chain uses TRBV29-1 and TRBJ2-3, with TRBD2 matching 7 bases. Trimming cost V 5 bases and J 5 bases; bases outside gene matches: 13. The CDR3 is 15 amino acids. Germline loops: CDR1 SQVTM, CDR2 ANQGSEA. The CDR3 nucleotides read TGCAGCGTTCGAGGGACTATTGCCGCTCAAGATACGCAGTATTTT. This codes for CSVRGTIAAQDTQYF.

The genes are TRBV12-3 or TRBV12-4 and TRBJ2-3; TRBD2 matches 8 bases. V lost 1 base to trimming and J lost 2 bases; unmatched junction nucleotides: 5. There are 16 residues in the CDR3. The CDR3 coding sequence is TGTGCCAGCAGTTTAGGTAGCGGGAAGTACACAGATACGCAGTATTTT. Amino acids: CASSLGSGKYTDTQYF.

This chain joins TRBV29-1 and TRBJ1-2; no reliable D call. Looked up from germline, CDR1 is SQVTM and CDR2 is ANQGSEA. This CDR3 contains 13 residues. The germline V and J ends were trimmed by 6 bases and 7 bases, with 18 bases remaining between them. CDR3 sequence reads: CSVRLGRTLGYTF. CDR3 in DNA: TGCAGCGTCCGGTTGGGCAGGACGCTTGGCTACACCTTC.

This chain connects TRBV9 to TRBJ2-1, with 8 bases fitting TRBD2. Germline values: CDR1 SGDLS, CDR2 YYNGEE. CDR3 size: 14 residues. The J segment lost 8 bases and the V segment lost 7 bases, leaving 11 bases of the junction unmatched. The CDR3 protein is CASGAGGSLDEQFF. CDR3 bases: TGTGCCAGCGGGGCGGGGGGTAGTTTGGATGAGCAGTTCTTC.

The CDR3 nucleotides read TGCAGCGTAGCGGAAAATAGCAATCAGCCCCAGCATTTT. Translating it yields CSVAENSNQPQHF. J is TRBJ1-5 and V is TRBV29-1; D remains ambiguous. V was cut by 6 bases and J by 0 bases, with 9 bases left in between. The CDR3 covers 13 residues. Germline CDR1 reads SQVTM; CDR2 reads ANQGSEA.

This sequence joins TRBV12-5 and TRBJ2-3, with 13 nucleotides matching TRBD2. The CDR3 totals 19 residues. V dropped 6 bases and J dropped 1; count of bases not matched to a gene: 13. Germline CDR1 LGHNT, CDR2 FRNRAP. The CDR3 DNA reads TGTGCTAGTGGCCCCAACTCCTTAGGACTAGCGGGAGGCACAGATACGCAGTATTTT. Its protein is CASGPNSLGLAGGTDTQYF.

A remark on this clonotype: This likely comes from a read error, as the CDR3 has no conserved phenylalanine or tryptophan at its end. The rearrangement links TRBV2 to TRBJ2-3; no definite D call. Germline CDR1 SNHLY, CDR2 FYNNEI. This CDR3 spans 13 amino acids. V was clipped by 6 bases and J by 6 bases, with 13 bases between them. CDR3 residues: CASRLRGSDTQYL. CDR3 in DNA: TGTGCCAGCAGACTCAGAGGTTCGGATACGCAGTATCTT.

This clonotype appeared a single time. The rearrangement uses TRBV6-4 and TRBJ2-1; 10 bases are a match to TRBD2. Germline-derived CDR1 and CDR2 are MRHNA and SNTAGT. This CDR3 is 16 amino acids long. V lost 0 bases and J lost 4; bases outside the gene matches: 3. As DNA, the CDR3 is TGTGCCAGCAGTGACTCTAGCGGGAGGCCTTACAATGAGCAGTTCTTC. Residues: CASSDSSGRPYNEQFF.

The rearrangement joins TRBV6-6 to TRBJ1-1; D not resolved. From germline, CDR1 is MNHNY and CDR2 SVGAGI (reference sequence). V lost 5 bases and J 1 base, leaving 11 bases between the germline ends. CDR3 length: 14 amino acids. Written as DNA, the CDR3 is TGTGCCAGCAGTATAACAGCGAGGAACACTGAAGCTTTCTTT. Translation: CASSITARNTEAFF.

V gene TRBV3-1 combines with J gene TRBJ2-7; D is perhaps TRBD2 (5 bases). CDR3 length: 15 amino acids. Germline V gene data show CDR1 as LGHDT and CDR2 as YNNKEL (reference sequence). V dropped 6 bases and J dropped 3 bases, with 18 bases sitting between them. CDR3 DNA sequence: TGTGCCAGCAGACACGGCGGGTCCGGGCGCTACGAGCAGTACTTC. It translates to CASRHGGSGRYEQYF.

V is TRBV6-2 or TRBV6-3 and J is TRBJ2-4; D may match TRBD1 or TRBD2 (6 bases each). V gave up 2 bases and J gave up 8 bases, with 16 bases separating them. From germline, CDR1 is MNHEY and CDR2 SVGEGT. This CDR3 contains 15 residues. CDR3: CASSYGGGSKHIQYF. In DNA form, the CDR3 reads TGTGCCAGCAGTTACGGAGGGGGGTCTAAACACATTCAGTACTTC.

The rearrangement links TRBV28 to TRBJ1-5; 7 bases map to TRBD1. The CDR3 has 16 amino acids. Germline CDR1 MDHEN, CDR2 SYDVKM. V dropped 6 bases and J dropped 10; count of bases not matched to a gene: 18. The CDR3 loop reads CASRPGTARTKHPQHF. CDR3 coding DNA: TGTGCCAGCAGGCCTGGGACAGCCAGGACAAAACACCCCCAGCATTTT.